This TCR beta chain was profiled in a study of blood T cell repertoires in COVID-19. Study in general: The analysed material was cDNA or gDNA that came from T cells, B-cell-depleted T cells, or PBMCs.

This CDR3 region has 13 residues. The germline gives CDR1 SQVTM, CDR2 ANQGSEA. Unmatched junction bases numbered 10, after V lost 7 bases and J lost 5 bases. Authors' processing steps: Estimated nucleated cell counts came from reference gene primer amplification. Profiled with immunoSEQ multiplex PCR; TCRdb holds only in-frame clones, not every one. That table is the source of V, J and clone size, and D and trimming were worked out from the DNA. The table includes around 150,000 clones, 88% detected once. The receptor comes from a man aged 50-59 years with active or convalescent COVID-19. The sample consisted of peripheral blood. This chain links TRBV29-1 with TRBJ1-2; TRBD1 matches at 7 bases. CDR3 sequence: CSAGGQGEYGYTF. For the CDR3, the DNA is TGCAGCGCCGGGGGCCAGGGGGAGTATGGCTACACCTTC.